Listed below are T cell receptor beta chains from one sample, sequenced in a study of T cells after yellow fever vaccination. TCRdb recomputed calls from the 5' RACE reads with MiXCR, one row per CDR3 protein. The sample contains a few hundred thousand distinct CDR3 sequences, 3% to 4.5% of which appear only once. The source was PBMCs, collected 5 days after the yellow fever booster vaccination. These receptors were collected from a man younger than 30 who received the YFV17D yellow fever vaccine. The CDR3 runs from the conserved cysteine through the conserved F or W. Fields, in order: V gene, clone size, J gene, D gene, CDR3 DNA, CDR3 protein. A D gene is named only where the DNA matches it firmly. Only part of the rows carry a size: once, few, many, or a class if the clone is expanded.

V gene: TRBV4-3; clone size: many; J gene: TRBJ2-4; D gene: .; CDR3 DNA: TGCGCCAGCAGCCAAAACTGGGTCGAAAACATTCAGTACTTC; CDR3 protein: CASSQNWVENIQYF
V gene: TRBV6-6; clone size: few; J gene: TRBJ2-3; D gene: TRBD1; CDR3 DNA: TGTGCCAGCAGTTACTCCAGACCGGGACAGGGGGCAGATACGCAGTATTTT; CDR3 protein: CASSYSRPGQGADTQYF
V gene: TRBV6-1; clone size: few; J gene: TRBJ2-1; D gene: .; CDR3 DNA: TGTGCCAGCAGCGCCCAGGGCCATGAGCAGTTCTTC; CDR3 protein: CASSAQGHEQFF
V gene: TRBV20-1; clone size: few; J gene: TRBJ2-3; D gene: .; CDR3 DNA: TGCAGTGCTAGAGGGGTTCCAGATACGCAGTATTTT; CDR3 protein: CSARGVPDTQYF
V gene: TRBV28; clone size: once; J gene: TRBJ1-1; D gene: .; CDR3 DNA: TGTGCCAGCTGCTATATGAACACTGAAGCTTTCTTT; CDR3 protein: CASCYMNTEAFF
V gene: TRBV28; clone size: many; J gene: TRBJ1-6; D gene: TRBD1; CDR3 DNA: TGTGCCAGCAGCCAGCGGACAGGATTTAATTCACCCCTCCACTTT; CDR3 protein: CASSQRTGFNSPLHF
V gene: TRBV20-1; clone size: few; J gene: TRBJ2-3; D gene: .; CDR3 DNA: TGCAGTGCTAGAGATGAGGGGGAGTTTGGCACAGATACGCAGTATTTT; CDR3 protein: CSARDEGEFGTDTQYF
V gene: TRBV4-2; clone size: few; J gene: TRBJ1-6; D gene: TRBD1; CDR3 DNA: TGTGCCAGCAGCCCTAGCCGTGGACAGGGCAATTCACCCCTCCACTTT; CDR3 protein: CASSPSRGQGNSPLHF
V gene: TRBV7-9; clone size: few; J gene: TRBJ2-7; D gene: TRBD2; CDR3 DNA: TGTGCCAGCAGCACGGGACCAGCGGGGAACCGCGAGCAGTACTTC; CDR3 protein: CASSTGPAGNREQYF
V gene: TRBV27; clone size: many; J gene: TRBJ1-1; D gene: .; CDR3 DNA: TGTGCCAGCAGTTTAGGGAAGGTGGCCACTGAAGCTTTCTTT; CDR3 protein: CASSLGKVATEAFF
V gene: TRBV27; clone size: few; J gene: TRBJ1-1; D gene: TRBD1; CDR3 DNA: TGTGCCAGCAGTTTAACCCTGACAGGGATCACTGAAGCTTTCTTT; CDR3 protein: CASSLTLTGITEAFF
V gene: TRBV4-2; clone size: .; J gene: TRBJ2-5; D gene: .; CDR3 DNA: TGTGCCAGCAGCCAAGACGGGGATGTGGAGGCCCAGTACTTC; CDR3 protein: CASSQDGDVEAQYF
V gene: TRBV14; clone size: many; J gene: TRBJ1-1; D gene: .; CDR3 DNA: TGTGCCACCGCGTTAATGGTACGAAACACTGAAGCTTTCTTT; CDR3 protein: CATALMVRNTEAFF
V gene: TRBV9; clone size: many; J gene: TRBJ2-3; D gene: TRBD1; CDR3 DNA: TGTGCCAGCAGCGTAGAGAGACAGGGCCCTGGTACGCAGTATTTT; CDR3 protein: CASSVERQGPGTQYF
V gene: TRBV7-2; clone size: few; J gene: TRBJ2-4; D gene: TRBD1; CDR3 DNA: TGTGCCAGCAGCTTACCTAGACAGGGGGCGTATTTGGGCATTCAGTACTTC; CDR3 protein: CASSLPRQGAYLGIQYF
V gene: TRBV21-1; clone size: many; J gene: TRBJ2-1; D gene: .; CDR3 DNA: TGTGCCAGCAGCAAAGACAGGGAGGGGTACAATGAGCAGTTCTTC; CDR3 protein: CASSKDREGYNEQFF
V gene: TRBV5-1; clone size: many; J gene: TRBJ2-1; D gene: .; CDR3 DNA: TGCGCCAGCAGCTTGGAATCGGGGGGCCCGAATGAGCAGTTCTTC; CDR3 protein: CASSLESGGPNEQFF
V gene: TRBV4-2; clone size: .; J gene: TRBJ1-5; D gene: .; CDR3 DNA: TGTGCCAGCAGCCCCGCCGGCAGTGATAGCAATCAGCCCCAGCATTTT; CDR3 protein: CASSPAGSDSNQPQHF
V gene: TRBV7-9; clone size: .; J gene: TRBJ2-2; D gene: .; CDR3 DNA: TGTGCCAGCAGCCTTCGGACAGCCTTCGGGGAGCTGTTTTTT; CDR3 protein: CASSLRTAFGELFF
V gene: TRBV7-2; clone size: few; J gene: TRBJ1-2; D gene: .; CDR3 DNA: TGTGCCAGCAGCTATTTTAGGGACACCTATGGCTACACCTTC; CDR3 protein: CASSYFRDTYGYTF
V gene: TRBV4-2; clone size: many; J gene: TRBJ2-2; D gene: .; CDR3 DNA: TGTGCCAGCAACACGAGGCCGGGGGACCCCGGGGAGCTGTTTTTT; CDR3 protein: CASNTRPGDPGELFF
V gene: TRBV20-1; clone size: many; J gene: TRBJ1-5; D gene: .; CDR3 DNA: TGCAGTGCTAGAGATTTAGGGGCCGGGGTTAAGGAGCCCCAGCATTTT; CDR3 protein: CSARDLGAGVKEPQHF
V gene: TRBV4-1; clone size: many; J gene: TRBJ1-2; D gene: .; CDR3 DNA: TGCGCCAGCAGCCAAGCGGGAGGGGTTAAGGATGGCTACACCTTC; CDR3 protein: CASSQAGGVKDGYTF
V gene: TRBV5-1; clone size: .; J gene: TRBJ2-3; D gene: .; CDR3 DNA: TGCGCCAGCAGCTTTGGGACACCACGCACAGATACGCAGTATTTT; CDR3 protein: CASSFGTPRTDTQYF
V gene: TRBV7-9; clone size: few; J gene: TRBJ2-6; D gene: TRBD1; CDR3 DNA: TGTGCCAGCAGCGGGGACAGGGCCTCTGGGGCCAACGTCCTGACTTTC; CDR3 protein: CASSGDRASGANVLTF
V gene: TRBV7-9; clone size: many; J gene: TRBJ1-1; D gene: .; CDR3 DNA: TGTGCCAGCAGCTTAGCGGACACGGCGAACACTGAAGCTTTCTTT; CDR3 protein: CASSLADTANTEAFF
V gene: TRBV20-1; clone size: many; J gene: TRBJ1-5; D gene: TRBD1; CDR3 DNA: TGCAGTGCTAGTTTTGGGACAGGTTTTCAGCCCCAGCATTTT; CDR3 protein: CSASFGTGFQPQHF
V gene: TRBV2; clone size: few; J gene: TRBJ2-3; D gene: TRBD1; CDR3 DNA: TGTGCCAGCAGCCTCCCCCGGACAGGGGTTAGCACAGATACGCAGTATTTT; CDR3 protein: CASSLPRTGVSTDTQYF